Listed here are 25 T cell receptor beta chains from one sample, sequenced in a study of blood T cell repertoires in COVID-19. Using immunoSEQ multiplex PCR, the repertoire was profiled, and TCRdb retains in-frame clones only, with some absent. The sample has tens of thousands of clones, roughly 87% seen once; the top ten hold roughly a quarter. Material: peripheral blood. These receptors were obtained from a woman older than 75 with acute or convalescent COVID-19.

The chain joins TRBV6-5 to TRBJ2-7, with TRBD1 identical over 7 bases. Germline CDR1 and CDR2: MNHEY and SVGAGI. This CDR3 has 13 amino acids. Unmatched junction bases numbered 3, after V lost 5 bases and J lost 2 bases. CDR3 nucleotide sequence: TGTGCCAGCAGTATGGGACAGCCCTACGAGCAGTACTTC. It specifies CASSMGQPYEQYF.

This sequence joins TRBV6-6 and TRBJ2-7; D is undetermined. Trimming removed 7 bases from V and 3 bases from J, with 10 bases in between. The germline V gene has CDR1 MNHNY and CDR2 SVGAGI (reference sequence). This CDR3 has 12 residues. CDR3 amino acids: CASTLDGYEQYF. The CDR3 DNA reads as TGTGCCAGCACCCTAGACGGCTACGAGCAGTACTTC.

The chain joins TRBV11-3 to TRBJ2-2, with D tentatively TRBD1 (5 bases). V lost 3 bases to trimming and J lost 5 bases, with 7 bases between them. The CDR3 runs to 13 residues. CDR1 is SGHNT and CDR2 is YENEEA in the germline V gene. CDR3 DNA sequence: TGTGCCAGCAGCTTGCAGGGAACCGGGGAGCTGTTTTTT. It yields the protein CASSLQGTGELFF.

The chain joins TRBV18 to TRBJ2-5; no clear D. CDR3 length: 13 amino acids. Germline loops: CDR1 KGHSH, CDR2 LQKENI. The V end was cut by 0 bases, the J end by 5 bases, with 7 bases between. CDR3 sequence reads: CASSPPTSETQYF. CDR3 nucleotide sequence: TGTGCCAGCTCACCACCTACGAGCGAGACCCAGTACTTC.

V usage is TRBV7-9 and J usage is TRBJ2-3, with 9 bases identical to TRBD2. The V segment lost 8 bases and the J segment 5 bases; nucleotides outside the gene matches: 8. This CDR3 is 14 amino acids long. CDR1 is SEHNR and CDR2 is FQNEAQ in the germline V gene (reference sequence). In DNA form, the CDR3 reads TGTGCCAGCCTGGCGGGGGGGGCAGGAGATACGCAGTATTTT. Translated, it gives CASLAGGAGDTQYF.

The J gene is TRBJ2-6, the V gene TRBV19, with a possible D match to TRBD2 (6 bases). This CDR3 is built from 16 residues. Germline CDR1 LNHDA, CDR2 SQIVND (reference sequence). V shed 6 bases and J shed 2 bases, with 14 bases lying between them. Here the CDR3 DNA reads TGTGCCAGTAGGATGGCTCGGGAGCCTGGGGCCAACGTCCTGACTTTC. Its translation: CASRMAREPGANVLTF.

V and J are TRBV11-2 and TRBJ1-2; 8 nucleotides agree with TRBD1. The CDR3 has 15 residues. Looked up from germline, CDR1 is SGHAT and CDR2 is FQNNGV. J was trimmed by 4 bases and V by 5 bases; bases with no gene match: 9. CDR3 residues: CASSRGTGALYGYTF. CDR3 nucleotides: TGTGCCAGCAGCCGGGGGACAGGTGCTCTCTATGGCTACACCTTC.

The chain couples TRBV28 to TRBJ1-5; D is perhaps TRBD1 (5 bases). Trimming stripped 5 bases from V and 4 bases from J, with 12 bases between. Per the germline V gene, CDR1 is MDHEN and CDR2 is SYDVKM. The CDR3 extends over 14 amino acids. CDR3 residues: CASSLFRENQPQHF. In DNA form, the CDR3 reads TGTGCCAGCAGTCTTTTCAGGGAAAATCAGCCCCAGCATTTT. The full variable domain, completed using reference TRBV28 and TRBJ1-5, is DVKVTQSSRYLVKRTGEKVFLECVQDMDHENMFWYRQDPGLGLRLIYFSYDVKMKEKGDIPEGYSVSREKKERFSLILESASTNQTSMYLCASSLFRENQPQHFGDGTRLSIL.

The genes are TRBV27 and TRBJ1-2; a possible D gene is TRBD1 (5 bases). CDR1 and CDR2 from the germline V gene are MNHEY and SMNVEV (reference sequence). This CDR3 contains 16 residues. Trimming pared 0 bases from V and 2 bases from J, leaving 13 bases between. CDR3 protein: CASSLSSTDWNYGYTF. The CDR3 DNA sequence: TGTGCCAGCAGTTTATCGTCGACAGACTGGAACTATGGCTACACCTTC.

V and J are TRBV6-1 and TRBJ1-5; the D is unclear. CDR3 length: 15 residues. Germline V CDR1 and CDR2: MNHNS, SASEGT. V shed 1 base and J shed 6 bases, with 13 bases lying between them. The DNA of the CDR3 is TGTGCCAGCAGTGAAGTTACGCGGGTCGGTCAGCCCCAGCATTTT. Protein: CASSEVTRVGQPQHF.

This clone was recorded a few times. The chain has TRBV15 and TRBJ1-4; no reliable D call. V was clipped by 0 bases and J by 8 bases, with 10 bases between them. In germline, CDR1 is LNHNV, CDR2 YYDKDF (reference sequence). The CDR3 runs to 14 residues. The CDR3 loop is CATSREPSREKLFF. The CDR3 nucleotides read TGTGCCACCAGCAGAGAGCCCTCGCGGGAAAAACTGTTTTTT.

The chain combines TRBV12-3 or TRBV12-4 with TRBJ2-1; D might be TRBD2 (7 bases). Deletions cut 6 bases from V and 4 bases from J, with 10 bases between. CDR3 length equals 13 residues. CDR3 nucleotides: TGTGCCAGCAGGGGGGGGCCTTACAATGAGCAGTTCTTC. This encodes CASRGGPYNEQFF.

The chain combines TRBV30 with TRBJ2-7, with D unclear. Germline values: CDR1 GTSNPN, CDR2 SVGIG (reference sequence). The ends were cut back, 5 bases at V and 2 bases at J, with 10 bases in the middle. The CDR3 sequence is 12 residues long. The CDR3 DNA is TGTGCCTGGGCCACAGTGCCCTACGAGCAGTACTTC. This translates into CAWATVPYEQYF.

This clone was counted only a few times. The genes are TRBV2 and TRBJ1-5; D uncertain. The CDR3 is made up of 16 amino acids. Per the germline V gene, CDR1 is SNHLY and CDR2 is FYNNEI. V gave up 4 bases and J gave up 2 bases, with 15 bases separating them. The CDR3 loop reads CASSAGPPWGNQPQHF. DNA for the CDR3: TGTGCCAGCAGTGCTGGGCCGCCTTGGGGCAATCAGCCCCAGCATTTT. Filled out from reference TRBV2 and TRBJ1-5, the complete variable domain reads EPEVTQTPSHQVTQMGQEVILRCVPISNHLYFYWYRQILGQKVEFLVSFYNNEISEKSEIFDDQFSVERPDGSNFTLKIRSTKLEDSAMYFCASSAGPPWGNQPQHFGDGTRLSIL.

The CDR3 DNA sequence: TGTGCCAGCAGCTTAGGAGGTGCAGGGGAAAATTCACCCCTCCACTTT. Amino acid sequence: CASSLGGAGENSPLHF. The V and J genes are TRBV5-8 and TRBJ1-6, with D possibly being TRBD1 (6 bases). The CDR3 runs to 16 residues. CDR1 and CDR2 from the germline V gene are SGHTS and YDEGEE. Trimming left V 2 bases short and J 7 bases short, with 16 bases between. Variable domain in full (rest from reference TRBV5-8 and TRBJ1-6): EAGVTQSPTHLIKTRGQQATLRCSPISGHTSVYWYQQALGLGLQFLLWYDEGEERNRGNFPPRFSGRQFPNYSSELNVNALELEDSALYLCASSLGGAGENSPLHFGNGTRLTVT.

The V gene is TRBV7-9, the J gene TRBJ2-3; the D is unclear. Trimming pared 8 bases from V and 4 bases from J, leaving 7 bases between. The CDR3 runs to 11 residues. The germline CDR1 and CDR2 sequences are SEHNR and FQNEAQ (reference sequence). Here the CDR3 DNA reads TGTGCCAGCGGTTCGGCAGATACGCAGTATTTT. Translating it yields CASGSADTQYF.

The chain uses TRBV5-1 and TRBJ1-2; the D gene is possibly TRBD1 (6 bases). Trimming took 4 bases from V and 3 from J, leaving 10 bases between them. There are 13 residues in the CDR3. Germline values: CDR1 SGHRS, CDR2 YFSETQ. The CDR3 here is CASSEGQYYGYTF. The CDR3 coding sequence is TGCGCCAGCAGCGAGGGACAATACTATGGCTACACCTTC.

The chain couples TRBV5-6 to TRBJ2-1; 7 positions agree with TRBD1. The V and J ends lost 7 bases and 7 bases, in that order; junction bases with no gene match: 11. Germline CDR1 is SGHDT and CDR2 is YYEEEE. There are 14 residues in the CDR3. The CDR3 nucleotides read TGTGCCAGCGTCTACAGACAGGGCTGGAATGAGCAGTTCTTC. Amino acids: CASVYRQGWNEQFF. The complete variable domain, with remaining parts taken from reference TRBV5-6 and TRBJ2-1, reads DAGVTQSPTHLIKTRGQQVTLRCSPKSGHDTVSWYQQALGQGPQFIFQYYEEEERQRGNFPDRFSGHQFPNYSSELNVNALLLGDSALYLCASVYRQGWNEQFFGPGTRLTVL.

The chain employs TRBV7-9 and TRBJ2-5; D ambiguous. With 3 bases removed from V and 4 bases from J, the gap between germline ends came to 6 bases. This CDR3 region has 12 residues. Germline V gives CDR1 SEHNR, CDR2 FQNEAQ (reference sequence). CDR3 DNA: TGTGCCAGCAGCTTTGTCAGAGAGACCCAGTACTTC. Translating gives CASSFVRETQYF.

The chain employs TRBV7-8 and TRBJ2-7; D gene ambiguous. Germline-derived CDR1 and CDR2 are SGHVS and FQNEAQ. Deletions cut 4 bases from V and 1 base from J, with 8 bases between. The CDR3 has 13 amino acids. In nucleotides, the CDR3 is TGTGCCAGCAGCTCTAGGTCGTCCTACGAGCAGTACGTC. Amino acids: CASSSRSSYEQYV.

This clone has just one count. The rearrangement joins TRBV12-5 to TRBJ2-1; 9 nucleotides match TRBD2. The CDR3 length is 13 residues. Germline V gene data show CDR1 as LGHNT and CDR2 as FRNRAP. V shed 4 bases and J 10 bases; nucleotides not matched to a gene: 5. The DNA for the CDR3 is TGTGCTAGTGGTTCTAGCGGGGCCTTGGAGCAGTTCTTC. Amino acid sequence: CASGSSGALEQFF. Looking up the rest from reference TRBV12-5 and TRBJ2-1 gives the full variable domain: DARVTQTPRHKVTEMGQEVTMRCQPILGHNTVFWYRQTMMQGLELLAYFRNRAPLDDSGMPKDRFSAEMPDATLATLKIQPSEPRDSAVYFCASGSSGALEQFFGPGTRLTVL.

This clone appeared a single time. The rearrangement joins TRBV5-4 to TRBJ2-7; D might be TRBD2 (5 bases). This CDR3 is 14 amino acids long. V was shortened by 1 base and J by 3 bases, with 11 bases between the two germline ends. Germline CDR1 is SGHNT and CDR2 is YYREEE (reference sequence). CDR3: CASSLRGALYEQYV. In DNA form, the CDR3 reads TGTGCCAGCAGCTTGCGGGGTGCCCTCTACGAGCAGTACGTC.

This chain connects TRBV27 to TRBJ1-4, with a weak D call TRBD1 (6 bases). The CDR3 sequence is 14 residues long. Trimming removed 8 bases at V and 8 bases at J, with 18 bases between. The germline CDR1 and CDR2 sequences are MNHEY and SMNVEV (reference sequence). The DNA for the CDR3 is TGTGCCAGCGGGACGCAGGGGATTGGGGAAAAACTGTTTTTT. Translating gives CASGTQGIGEKLFF. The full variable domain, in which reference TRBV27 and TRBJ1-4 provide the parts outside the CDR3, is EAQVTQNPRYLITVTGKKLTVTCSQNMNHEYMSWYRQDPGLGLRQIYYSMNVEVTDKGDVPEGYKVSRKEKRNFPLILESPSPNQTSLYFCASGTQGIGEKLFFGSGTQLSVL.

This rearrangement joins TRBV28 to TRBJ2-3, with 11 bases matching TRBD2. Losses at the gene ends were 7 bases for V and 9 bases for J; bases not matched to a gene: 9. This CDR3 comprises 14 residues. Germline CDR1 and CDR2: MDHEN and SYDVKM. The CDR3 loop is CASTGTSGLRTQYF. DNA for the CDR3: TGTGCCAGCACCGGGACTAGCGGCCTTCGGACGCAGTATTTT.

The CDR3 sequence is CASSSDRGVGYTF. CDR3 DNA sequence: TGTGCCAGCAGCTCGGACAGGGGCGTTGGCTACACCTTC. J is TRBJ1-2 and V is TRBV7-8; the match to TRBD1 covers 9 bases. Trimming cost V 4 bases and J 7 bases; bases outside gene matches: 4. In germline, CDR1 is SGHVS, CDR2 FQNEAQ. This CDR3 comprises 13 residues.